The 3 T cell receptor beta chains below all came from one sample that was sequenced in a study of PD-L1 blockade in urothelial cancer. Repertoires were generated with immunoSEQ multiplex PCR, while TCRdb's copy carries only in-frame clones and drops some. The sample consists of over 100,000 clones, approximately 90% of them appearing once. The time point: peripheral blood 6 weeks after treatment start. The material sequenced was PBMCs, taken around atezolizumab (anti-PD-L1) treatment. Source of these receptors: a man in his 60s with urothelial cancer.

The chain recombines TRBV18 with TRBJ1-1; TRBD1 agrees at 8 bases. V trimming: 6 bases; J trimming: 2 bases; junction bases outside the gene matches: 5. The CDR3 totals 14 residues. Germline loops: CDR1 KGHSH, CDR2 LQKENI. The CDR3 loop reads CASSPTGANTEAFF. The CDR3 coding sequence is TGTGCCAGCTCCCCGACAGGGGCAAACACTGAAGCTTTCTTT.

The V call is TRBV7-8, the J call TRBJ2-3, with 10 nucleotides matching TRBD2. V was clipped by 1 base and J by 2 bases; unmatched bases: 3. Looked up from germline, CDR1 is SGHVS and CDR2 is FQNEAQ. CDR3 length: 16 residues. CDR3 nucleotide sequence: TGTGCCAGCAGCTTAGTAACTAGCGGGGCCACAGATACGCAGTATTTT. Encoded protein: CASSLVTSGATDTQYF.

Written as DNA, the CDR3 is TGTGCCAGTAGTAAGGACAGGGCCGGGGAGCTGTTTTTT. It yields the protein CASSKDRAGELFF. J is TRBJ2-2 and V is TRBV19; 8 nucleotides match TRBD1. This CDR3 comprises 13 residues. Losses at the gene ends were 4 bases for V and 6 bases for J; bases not matched to a gene: 1. Germline loops: CDR1 LNHDA, CDR2 SQIVND (reference sequence).